Included here is one TCR beta chain sequence, with context. Antigen unknown. The CDR3 is 16 amino acids. Germline-derived CDR1 and CDR2 are WNHNN and SYGVQD (reference sequence). With 7 bases clipped from V and 2 bases from J, the junction kept 7 bases outside the gene matches. The sample is drawn from a study of OX40 agonist ivuxolimab in advanced cancers. Across the whole study: Partial responses were seen in three patients, one with hepatocellular carcinoma and two with cutaneous melanoma.

Some clones are missing from TCRdb's copy, which holds only in-frame ones; the method was immunoSEQ multiplex PCR. The sample consists of 68,000 or so clones, roughly 85% of them appearing once. Findings and limits, study-wide: The mean number of expanded clones was higher in CD8+ T cells than in CD4+.

This clonotype was sampled from an adult with an advanced solid tumor such as melanoma, head and neck, liver or kidney cancer. This specimen was CD4+ or CD8+ T cells sorted from blood, taken in a trial of the OX40 agonist ivuxolimab. The genes are TRBV10-1 and TRBJ2-1, with 11 bases lining up with TRBD2. This CDR3 is CASKALTSGTYNEQFF. CDR3 nucleotides: TGCGCCAGCAAGGCCCTGACTAGCGGGACCTACAATGAGCAGTTCTTC.